Below, one TCR beta chain is given with its context. Other nucleotide sequences in the sample specify the same CDR3. CDR1 and CDR2 (germline): KGHSH, LQKENI. V dropped 3 bases and J dropped 3 bases, with 8 bases sitting between them. The CDR3 runs 13 residues. This record belongs to a study of shared clonotypes between healthy human individuals. TCRdb's table, derived via immunoSEQ multiplex PCR, lists solely in-frame clones and lacks some. The table records millions of clones, approximately 90% of them present only once. The genes are TRBV18 and TRBJ1-1, with unresolved D. This TCR was recovered from a man in his late teens or twenties in good health. Sequenced input: naive CD4+ T cells sorted from blood. The subset denotes: CD45RA+ positively selected. CDR3 amino acids: CASSPLHDTEAFF. Here the CDR3 DNA reads TGTGCCAGCTCACCCCTACACGACACTGAAGCTTTCTTT.